Listed here is a single T cell receptor beta chain. This CDR3 has 17 amino acids. With 5 bases clipped from V and 4 bases from J, the junction kept 9 bases outside the gene matches. CDR1 and CDR2 from the germline V gene are SGHTA and FQGTGA. This sample stems from a study of shared clonotypes between healthy human individuals. Caucasian adults residing in Nashville, Tennessee made up all the donors. Clones were read by immunoSEQ multiplex PCR, and TCRdb kept only the in-frame ones, dropping some. Altogether under 600,000 clones are present, about 75% being singletons, with the ten largest covering around 13%.

Sequencing was carried out using PBMCs. The V gene is TRBV7-3, the J gene TRBJ1-3; 12 bases are a match to TRBD1. This TCR derives from a woman aged 40 to 55 in good health. Some clones in this sample may be carry-over from other donors' samples. For the CDR3, the DNA is TGTGCCAGCAGCCCGGCGGGACAGGGGGCGCGAGGAAACACCATATATTTT. It is translated as CASSPAGQGARGNTIYF. The whole variable domain, remainder taken from reference TRBV7-3 and TRBJ1-3, is GAGVSQTPSNKVTEKGKYVELRCDPISGHTALYWYRQSLGQGPEFLIYFQGTGAADDSGLPNDRFFAVRPEGSVSTLKIQRTERGDSAVYLCASSPAGQGARGNTIYFGEGSWLTVV.